This entry describes one TCR beta chain. Data came from immunoSEQ multiplex PCR; TCRdb stores just in-frame clones and leaves some out. The sample lists 75,000 to 100,000 clones, about 95% occurring once. The sample comes from a study of siplizumab effects on memory and regulatory T cells. Per the germline V gene, CDR1 is MGHRA and CDR2 is YSYEKL. The CDR3 contains 13 residues. V was shortened by 0 bases and J by 5 bases, with 7 bases between the two germline ends. The sequence was obtained from a human donor in good health. The genes are TRBV4-1 and TRBJ2-5; D not resolved. Sample: non-Treg CD4+ T cells sorted from blood. The CDR3 sequence: CASSQDGSETQYF. As DNA, the CDR3 is TGCGCCAGCAGCCAAGACGGATCGGAGACCCAGTACTTC.